This T cell receptor (beta chain) was recovered during a study of blood T cells in healthy people across ages. With a J-beta primer mix and a sample-barcoded 5' primer, a second PCR ran 7 to 11 cycles. One entry per CDR3 protein, called by TCRdb with MiXCR from the 5' RACE reads. The sample carries under 1,100,000 distinct CDR3 sequences, almost 25% recorded once. J was trimmed by 5 bases and V by 5 bases; bases with no gene match: 8. Germline loops: CDR1 SEHNR, CDR2 FQNEAQ (reference sequence). This CDR3 spans 14 amino acids. This clonotype was seen more than once but under ten times. The same data also went into a second study, on T cells of mothers and their children.

Sample: blood. The source is a girl aged 2 to 10 in good health. The chain couples TRBV7-9 to TRBJ2-5; 7 bases line up with TRBD2. In DNA, the CDR3 is TGTGCCAGCAGCCCTTGGACCGGGAGGGAGACCCAGTACTTC. This sequence encodes CASSPWTGRETQYF.